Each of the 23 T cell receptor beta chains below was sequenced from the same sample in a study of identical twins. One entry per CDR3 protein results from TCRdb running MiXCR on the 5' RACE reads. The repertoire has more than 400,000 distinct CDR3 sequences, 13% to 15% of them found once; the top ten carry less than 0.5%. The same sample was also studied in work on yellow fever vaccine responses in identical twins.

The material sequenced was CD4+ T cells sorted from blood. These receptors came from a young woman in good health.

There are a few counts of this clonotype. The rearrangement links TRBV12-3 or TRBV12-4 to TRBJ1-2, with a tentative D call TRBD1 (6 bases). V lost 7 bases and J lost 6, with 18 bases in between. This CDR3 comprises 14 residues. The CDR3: CASTLLQGRDGYTF. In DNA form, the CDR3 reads TGTGCCAGCACTCTCTTACAGGGAAGGGATGGCTACACCTTC.

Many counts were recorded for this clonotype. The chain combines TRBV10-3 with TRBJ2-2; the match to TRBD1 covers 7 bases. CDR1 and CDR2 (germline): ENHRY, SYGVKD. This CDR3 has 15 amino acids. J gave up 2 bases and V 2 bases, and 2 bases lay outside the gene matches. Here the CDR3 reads CAISERGPNTGELFF. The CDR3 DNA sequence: TGTGCCATCAGTGAGAGGGGGCCCAACACCGGGGAGCTGTTTTTT.

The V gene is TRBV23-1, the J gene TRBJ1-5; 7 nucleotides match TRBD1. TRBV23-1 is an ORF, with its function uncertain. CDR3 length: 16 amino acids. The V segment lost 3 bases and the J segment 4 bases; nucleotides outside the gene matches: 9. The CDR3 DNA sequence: TGCGCCAGCAGTCATTCCACAGGGGCCTGGAATCAGCCCCAGCATTTT. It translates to CASSHSTGAWNQPQHF.

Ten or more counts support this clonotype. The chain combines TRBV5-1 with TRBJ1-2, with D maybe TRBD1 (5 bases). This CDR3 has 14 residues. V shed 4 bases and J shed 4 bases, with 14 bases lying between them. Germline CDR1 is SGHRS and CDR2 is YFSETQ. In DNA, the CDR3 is TGCGCCAGCAGCATTGACGGGGGAAGCTATGGCTACACCTTC. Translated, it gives CASSIDGGSYGYTF.

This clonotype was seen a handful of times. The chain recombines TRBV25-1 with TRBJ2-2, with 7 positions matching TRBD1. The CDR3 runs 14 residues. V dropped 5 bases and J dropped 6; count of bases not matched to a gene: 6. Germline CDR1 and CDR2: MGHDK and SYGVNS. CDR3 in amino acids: CASSPGQSPGELFF. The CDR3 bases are TGTGCCAGCAGTCCGGGACAGTCTCCCGGGGAGCTGTTTTTT.

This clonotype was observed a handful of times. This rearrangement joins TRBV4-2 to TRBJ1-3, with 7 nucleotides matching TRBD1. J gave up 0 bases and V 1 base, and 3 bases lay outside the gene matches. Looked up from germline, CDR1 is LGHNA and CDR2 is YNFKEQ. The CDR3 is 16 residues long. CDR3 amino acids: CASSQGDSLSGNTIYF. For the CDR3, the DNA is TGTGCCAGCAGCCAAGGGGACAGCCTCTCTGGAAACACCATATATTTT.

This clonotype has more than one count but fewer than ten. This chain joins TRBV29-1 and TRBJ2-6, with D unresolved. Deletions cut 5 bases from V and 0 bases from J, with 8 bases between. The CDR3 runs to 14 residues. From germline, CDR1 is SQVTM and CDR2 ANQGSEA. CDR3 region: CSVKAASGANVLTF. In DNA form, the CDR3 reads TGCAGCGTTAAGGCAGCCTCTGGGGCCAACGTCCTGACTTTC.

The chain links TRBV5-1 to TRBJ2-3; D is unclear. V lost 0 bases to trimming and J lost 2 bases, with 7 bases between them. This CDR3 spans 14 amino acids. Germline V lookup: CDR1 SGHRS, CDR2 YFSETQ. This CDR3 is CASSLAAATDTQYF. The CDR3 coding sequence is TGCGCCAGCAGCTTGGCCGCGGCCACAGATACGCAGTATTTT.

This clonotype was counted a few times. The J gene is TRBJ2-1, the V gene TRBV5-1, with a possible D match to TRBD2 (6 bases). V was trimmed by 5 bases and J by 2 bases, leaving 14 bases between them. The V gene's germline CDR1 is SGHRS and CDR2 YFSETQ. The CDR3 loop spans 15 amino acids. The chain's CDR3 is CASSSTGLPYNEQFF. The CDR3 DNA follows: TGCGCCAGCAGTTCGACGGGACTTCCCTACAATGAGCAGTTCTTC.

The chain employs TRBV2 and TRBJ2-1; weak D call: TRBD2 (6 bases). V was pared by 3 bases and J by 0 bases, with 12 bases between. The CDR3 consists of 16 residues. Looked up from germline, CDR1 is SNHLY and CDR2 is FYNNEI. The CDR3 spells CASSDQRAPSYNEQFF. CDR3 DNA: TGTGCCAGCAGTGACCAGCGGGCTCCCTCCTACAATGAGCAGTTCTTC.

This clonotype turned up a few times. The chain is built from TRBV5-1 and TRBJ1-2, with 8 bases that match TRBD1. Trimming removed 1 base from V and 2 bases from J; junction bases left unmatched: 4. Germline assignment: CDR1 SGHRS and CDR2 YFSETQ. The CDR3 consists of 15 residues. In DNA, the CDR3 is TGCGCCAGCAGCTTGACCGGGACAGGAAACTATGGCTACACCTTC. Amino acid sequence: CASSLTGTGNYGYTF.

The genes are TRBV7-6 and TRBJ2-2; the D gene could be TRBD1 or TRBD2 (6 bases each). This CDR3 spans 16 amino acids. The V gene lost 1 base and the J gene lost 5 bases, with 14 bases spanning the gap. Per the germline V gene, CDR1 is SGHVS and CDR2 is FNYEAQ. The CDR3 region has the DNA TGTGCCAGCAGCTTAGTTCAGGGGAGGTCAACCGGGGAGCTGTTTTTT. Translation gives CASSLVQGRSTGELFF. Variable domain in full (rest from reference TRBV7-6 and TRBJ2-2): GAGVSQSPRYKVTKRGQDVALRCDPISGHVSLYWYRQALGQGPEFLTYFNYEAQQDKSGLPNDRFSAERPEGSISTLTIQRTEQRDSAMYRCASSLVQGRSTGELFFGEGSRLTVL.

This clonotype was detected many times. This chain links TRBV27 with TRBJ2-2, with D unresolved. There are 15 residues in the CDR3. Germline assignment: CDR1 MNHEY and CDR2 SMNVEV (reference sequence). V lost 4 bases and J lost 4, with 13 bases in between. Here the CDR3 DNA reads TGTGCCAGCAGTTCCCTCCAGCCGGGCACCGGGGAGCTGTTTTTT. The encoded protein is CASSSLQPGTGELFF.

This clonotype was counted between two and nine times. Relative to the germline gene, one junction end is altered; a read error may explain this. The DNA for the CDR3 is TGTGCCAGCAGTTATTGGAGAGGGACACCAGGAAGATCCTTCTTT. Translated: CASSYWRGTPGRSFF. The genes are TRBV28 and TRBJ1-6; D is perhaps TRBD1 (6 bases). The germline V gene has CDR1 MDHEN and CDR2 SYDVKM. The CDR3 is 15 residues long.

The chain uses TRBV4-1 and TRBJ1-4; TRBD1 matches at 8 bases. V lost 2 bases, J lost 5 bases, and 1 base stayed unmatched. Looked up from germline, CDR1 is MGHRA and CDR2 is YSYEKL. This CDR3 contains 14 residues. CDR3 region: CASSQRQGNEKLFF. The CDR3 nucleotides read TGCGCCAGCAGCCAACGACAGGGGAATGAAAAACTGTTTTTT.

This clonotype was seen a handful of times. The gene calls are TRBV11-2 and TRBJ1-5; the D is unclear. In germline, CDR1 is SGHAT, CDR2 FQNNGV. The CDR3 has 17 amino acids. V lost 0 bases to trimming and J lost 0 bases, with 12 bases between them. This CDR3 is CASSLDATPYSNQPQHF. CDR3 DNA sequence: TGTGCCAGCAGCTTAGATGCCACCCCCTATAGCAATCAGCCCCAGCATTTT.

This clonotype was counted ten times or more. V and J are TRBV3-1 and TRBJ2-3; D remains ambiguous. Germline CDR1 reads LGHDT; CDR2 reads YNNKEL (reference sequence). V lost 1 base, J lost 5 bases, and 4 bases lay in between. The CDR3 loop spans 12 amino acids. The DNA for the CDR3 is TGTGCCAGCAGCCAAGGGTTAGATACGCAGTATTTT. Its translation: CASSQGLDTQYF.

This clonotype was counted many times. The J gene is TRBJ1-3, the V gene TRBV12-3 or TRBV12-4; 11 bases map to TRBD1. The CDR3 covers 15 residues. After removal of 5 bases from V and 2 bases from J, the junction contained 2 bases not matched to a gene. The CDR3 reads CASSPGQGAGNTIYF. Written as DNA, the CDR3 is TGTGCCAGCAGTCCGGGACAGGGGGCTGGAAACACCATATATTTT.

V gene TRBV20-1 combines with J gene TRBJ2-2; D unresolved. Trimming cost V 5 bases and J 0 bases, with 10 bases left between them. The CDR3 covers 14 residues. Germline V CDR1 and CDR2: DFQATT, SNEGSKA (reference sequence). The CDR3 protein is CSAQAGSNTGELFF. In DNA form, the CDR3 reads TGCAGTGCTCAAGCCGGCTCGAACACCGGGGAGCTGTTTTTT.

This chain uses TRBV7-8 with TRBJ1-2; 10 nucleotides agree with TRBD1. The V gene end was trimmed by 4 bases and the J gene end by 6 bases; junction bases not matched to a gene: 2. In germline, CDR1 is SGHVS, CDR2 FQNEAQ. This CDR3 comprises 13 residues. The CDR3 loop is CASSYGTGDGYTF. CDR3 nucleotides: TGTGCCAGCAGCTACGGGACAGGGGATGGCTACACCTTC. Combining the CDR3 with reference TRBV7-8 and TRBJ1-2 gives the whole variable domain GAGVSQSPRYKVAKRGQDVALRCDPISGHVSLFWYQQALGQGPEFLTYFQNEAQLDKSGLPSDRFFAERPEGSVSTLKIQRTQQEDSAVYLCASSYGTGDGYTFGSGTRLTVV.

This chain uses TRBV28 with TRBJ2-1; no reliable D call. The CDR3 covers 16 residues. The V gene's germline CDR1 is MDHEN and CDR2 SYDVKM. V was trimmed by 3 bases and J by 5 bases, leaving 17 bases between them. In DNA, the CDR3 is TGTGCCAGCAGTTTTACCCTTGGAGACCTCGACAATGAGCAGTTCTTC. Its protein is CASSFTLGDLDNEQFF.

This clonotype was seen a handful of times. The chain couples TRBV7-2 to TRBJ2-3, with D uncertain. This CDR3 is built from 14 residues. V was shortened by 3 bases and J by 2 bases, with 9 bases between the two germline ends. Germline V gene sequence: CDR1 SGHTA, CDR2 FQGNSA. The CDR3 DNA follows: TGTGCCAGCAGCTTGATGGGAATCACAGATACGCAGTATTTT. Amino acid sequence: CASSLMGITDTQYF.

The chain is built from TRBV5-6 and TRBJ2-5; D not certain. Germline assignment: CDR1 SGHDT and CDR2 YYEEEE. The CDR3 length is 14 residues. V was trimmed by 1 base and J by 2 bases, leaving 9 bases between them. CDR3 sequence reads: CASSLKVVQETQYF. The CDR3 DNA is TGTGCCAGCAGCTTGAAGGTCGTACAAGAGACCCAGTACTTC.